Presented here are 22 T cell receptor beta chains from one specimen sequenced in a study of CD8 T cells in ankylosing spondylitis. TCRdb reprocessed the 5' RACE reads with MiXCR, giving one entry per CDR3 protein. The sample records 200,000 to 250,000 distinct CDR3 sequences, roughly 24% being singletons. Source material: blood, either unsorted or a sorted T cell fraction (not recorded which). The receptors come from a male donor with ankylosing spondylitis or in good health (not recorded which).

In its sample, this clonotype was seen many times. V and J are TRBV7-2 and TRBJ2-7; 11 bases are a match to TRBD1. The germline gives CDR1 SGHTA, CDR2 FQGNSA. The CDR3 runs 15 residues. V gave up 0 bases and J gave up 5 bases; unmatched junction bases: 3. The CDR3 bases are TGTGCCAGCAGCTTAGCACCGGGACAGGGGGACGAGCAGTACTTC. Protein product: CASSLAPGQGDEQYF.

At least ten counts were recorded for this clonotype. The chain recombines TRBV6-5 with TRBJ2-2; D unclear. The CDR3 covers 13 residues. Trimming stripped 4 bases from V and 0 bases from J, with 3 bases between. The germline gives CDR1 MNHEY, CDR2 SVGAGI. The CDR3 DNA reads as TGTGCCAGCAGTTCGCCGAACACCGGGGAGCTGTTTTTT. Its translation is CASSSPNTGELFF.

The J gene is TRBJ2-3, the V gene TRBV19, with D unclear. The CDR3 runs to 14 residues. Germline loops: CDR1 LNHDA, CDR2 SQIVND (reference sequence). V lost 3 bases to trimming and J lost 6 bases, with 13 bases between them. The DNA for the CDR3 is TGTGCCAGTAGTATTTCGCTGTCCAAGGATACGCAGTATTTT. Encoded protein: CASSISLSKDTQYF.

The genes are TRBV27 and TRBJ2-3; 8 bases are shared with TRBD1. There are 14 residues in the CDR3. V dropped 6 bases and J dropped 6; count of bases not matched to a gene: 8. The germline CDR1 and CDR2 sequences are MNHEY and SMNVEV (reference sequence). CDR3 residues: CASSHRTGRDTQYF. CDR3 DNA sequence: TGTGCCAGCAGCCACCGGACAGGGCGTGATACGCAGTATTTT.

This clonotype was seen ten or more times. The V call is TRBV5-1, the J call TRBJ1-3, with TRBD1 identical over 12 bases. This CDR3 comprises 17 residues. Losses at the gene ends were 4 bases for V and 0 bases for J; bases not matched to a gene: 5. CDR1 is SGHRS and CDR2 is YFSETQ in the germline V gene. The CDR3 region is CASSTGTGGTSGNTIYF. Written as DNA, the CDR3 is TGCGCCAGCAGCACAGGGACAGGGGGCACCTCTGGAAACACCATATATTTT.

At least ten counts were recorded for this clonotype. The chain uses TRBV4-2 and TRBJ2-1; D is unresolved. There are 14 residues in the CDR3. Germline V gene sequence: CDR1 LGHNA, CDR2 YNFKEQ. With 1 base removed from V and 4 bases from J, the gap between germline ends came to 8 bases. The CDR3 loop reads CASSQAVVYNEQFF. The CDR3 bases are TGTGCCAGCAGCCAAGCCGTTGTGTACAATGAGCAGTTCTTC.

This clonotype was picked up many times. The J gene is TRBJ1-5, the V gene TRBV3-1, with TRBD1 as a possible D gene (5 bases). The germline V and J ends were trimmed by 5 bases and 3 bases, with 11 bases remaining between them. CDR1 and CDR2 from the germline V gene are LGHDT and YNNKEL (reference sequence). There are 14 residues in the CDR3. The chain's CDR3 is CASSSTVNNQPQHF. The CDR3, as DNA: TGTGCCAGCAGCTCGACAGTAAACAATCAGCCCCAGCATTTT. Full variable domain (remainder filled in from reference TRBV3-1 and TRBJ1-5): DTAVSQTPKYLVTQMGNDKSIKCEQNLGHDTMYWYKQDSKKFLKIMFSYNNKELIINETVPNRFSPKSPDKAHLNLHINSLELGDSAVYFCASSSTVNNQPQHFGDGTRLSIL.

The V call is TRBV11-2, the J call TRBJ2-1; the D gene could be TRBD1 or TRBD2 (5 bases each). This CDR3 has 13 residues. CDR1 is SGHAT and CDR2 is FQNNGV in the germline V gene. V gave up 2 bases and J gave up 8 bases, with 10 bases separating them. CDR3 residues: CASSLSRDDEQFF. DNA for the CDR3: TGTGCCAGCAGCTTATCCAGGGACGATGAGCAGTTCTTC.

This clonotype was detected a few times. The rearrangement joins TRBV10-3 to TRBJ2-7; 11 positions match TRBD1. The length of the CDR3 is 14 residues. Germline-derived CDR1 and CDR2 are ENHRY and SYGVKD. J lost 6 bases, V lost 4 bases, and 5 bases had no gene match. In DNA, the CDR3 is TGTGCCATCAGTGCGGGACAGGGGGAGAGCGAGCAGTACTTC. This translates into CAISAGQGESEQYF.

This clonotype was seen ten or more times. V gene TRBV3-1 combines with J gene TRBJ2-2; D uncertain. Trimming removed 3 bases from V and 3 bases from J, with 11 bases in between. The CDR3 covers 15 residues. Looked up from germline, CDR1 is LGHDT and CDR2 is YNNKEL (reference sequence). Here the CDR3 DNA reads TGTGCCAGCAGCCACGGTAGAACCTACACCGGGGAGCTGTTTTTT. Its translation is CASSHGRTYTGELFF.

The V gene is TRBV15, the J gene TRBJ1-5; possible D gene TRBD1, 5 bases. CDR3 length equals 15 residues. The germline V and J ends were trimmed by 0 bases and 6 bases, with 12 bases remaining between them. CDR1 and CDR2 (germline): LNHNV, YYDKDF (reference sequence). The CDR3 region is CATSRDGGESQPQHF. CDR3 DNA: TGTGCCACCAGCAGAGATGGGGGAGAGTCTCAGCCCCAGCATTTT.

There are a few counts of this clonotype. V is TRBV6-2 or TRBV6-3 and J is TRBJ2-1; TRBD2 matches at 10 bases. After removal of 6 bases from V and 8 bases from J, the junction contained 16 bases not matched to a gene. The germline CDR1 and CDR2 sequences are MNHEY and SVGEGT. The length of the CDR3 is 17 residues. In nucleotides, the CDR3 is TGTGCCAGCAGAATTCCACGGAGCGGGAGGGCCAGCGATGAGCAGTTCTTC. Translated: CASRIPRSGRASDEQFF.

This clonotype was seen repeatedly, ten times or more. The J gene is TRBJ2-7, the V gene TRBV29-1; no definite D call. Germline V gene data show CDR1 as SQVTM and CDR2 as ANQGSEA. The CDR3 is made up of 12 amino acids. The germline V and J ends were trimmed by 4 bases and 0 bases, with 7 bases remaining between them. CDR3 protein: CSVVKSSYEQYF. The CDR3 DNA follows: TGCAGCGTTGTAAAGAGCTCCTACGAGCAGTACTTC.

The chain is built from TRBV6-1 and TRBJ2-7, with 12 nucleotides matching TRBD2. Germline V lookup: CDR1 MNHNS, CDR2 SASEGT. V was clipped by 4 bases and J by 6 bases; unmatched bases: 10. The CDR3 extends over 16 amino acids. The chain's CDR3 is CASSGPLAGGPLEQYF. The DNA of the CDR3 is TGTGCCAGCAGTGGGCCCCTAGCGGGAGGGCCCCTCGAGCAGTACTTC.

This clonotype was detected only a few times. This rearrangement joins TRBV20-1 to TRBJ2-1, with a tentative D call TRBD2 (5 bases). Trimming removed 1 base from V and 3 bases from J, with 7 bases in between. Germline CDR1 DFQATT, CDR2 SNEGSKA (reference sequence). The CDR3 has 13 residues. The CDR3 sequence is CSARASNYNEQFF. CDR3 sequence (DNA): TGCAGTGCTAGAGCTAGCAACTACAATGAGCAGTTCTTC.

This rearrangement joins TRBV6-5 to TRBJ1-1; 7 bases match TRBD1. V was clipped by 2 bases and J by 5 bases; unmatched bases: 8. Germline-derived CDR1 and CDR2 are MNHEY and SVGAGI. This CDR3 comprises 15 residues. CDR3 sequence reads: CASSYRGRTATEAFF. CDR3 DNA: TGTGCCAGCAGTTACAGGGGGCGGACCGCAACTGAAGCTTTCTTT.

This clonotype has more than one count but fewer than ten. J is TRBJ2-1 and V is TRBV6-1; 9 nucleotides agree with TRBD2. Germline CDR1 and CDR2: MNHNS and SASEGT. Trimming removed 6 bases from V and 4 bases from J; junction bases left unmatched: 19. This CDR3 is 19 amino acids long. The CDR3 nucleotides read TGTGCCAGCAGCCCCCTAAACGCCATAGCGGGAGAGGCTTACAATGAGCAGTTCTTC. It yields the protein CASSPLNAIAGEAYNEQFF.

This clonotype was seen a few times. V usage is TRBV9 and J usage is TRBJ2-3; no firm D call. The length of the CDR3 is 14 residues. CDR1 and CDR2 (germline): SGDLS, YYNGEE. Trimming took 1 base from V and 4 from J, leaving 10 bases between them. CDR3 in amino acids: CASSVWQVPDTQYF. CDR3 DNA: TGTGCCAGCAGCGTATGGCAGGTCCCAGATACGCAGTATTTT.

The V and J genes are TRBV20-1 and TRBJ2-1; 12 bases match TRBD2. The trim removed 3 bases at V and 1 base at J, leaving 10 bases unmatched. The CDR3 spans 18 residues. CDR1 is DFQATT, CDR2 SNEGSKA, per germline (reference sequence). DNA for the CDR3: TGCAGTGCTAGTGCGGGACTAGCGGGTGGAGGATCCTACAATGAGCAGTTCTTC. It codes for CSASAGLAGGGSYNEQFF.

Many counts were recorded for this clonotype. This sequence joins TRBV12-3 or TRBV12-4 and TRBJ1-1; weak D call: TRBD1 (5 bases). This CDR3 is built from 14 residues. V dropped 2 bases and J dropped 7 bases, with 14 bases sitting between them. The CDR3 coding sequence is TGTGCCAGCAGTTTATGGCGGGGACTGAATGAAGCTTTCTTT. Translated, it gives CASSLWRGLNEAFF.

This clonotype has a handful of counts. This chain joins TRBV20-1 and TRBJ2-3; D is tentatively TRBD1 or TRBD2 (5 bases each). The CDR3 extends over 14 amino acids. V lost 3 bases, J lost 6 bases, and 16 bases lay in between. Looked up from germline, CDR1 is DFQATT and CDR2 is SNEGSKA (reference sequence). CDR3 sequence (DNA): TGCAGTGCTAGTTTAGCCGCCGGGGCGGATACGCAGTATTTT. Encoded protein: CSASLAAGADTQYF.

The V gene is TRBV7-2, the J gene TRBJ2-2, with a possible D match to TRBD2 (6 bases). The V end was cut by 1 base, the J end by 7 bases, with 10 bases between. The CDR3 length is 14 residues. Germline CDR1 reads SGHTA; CDR2 reads FQGNSA. The DNA for the CDR3 is TGTGCCAGCAGCTTAGTTGCGGGGCTCGGGGAGCTGTTTTTT. Encoded protein: CASSLVAGLGELFF.